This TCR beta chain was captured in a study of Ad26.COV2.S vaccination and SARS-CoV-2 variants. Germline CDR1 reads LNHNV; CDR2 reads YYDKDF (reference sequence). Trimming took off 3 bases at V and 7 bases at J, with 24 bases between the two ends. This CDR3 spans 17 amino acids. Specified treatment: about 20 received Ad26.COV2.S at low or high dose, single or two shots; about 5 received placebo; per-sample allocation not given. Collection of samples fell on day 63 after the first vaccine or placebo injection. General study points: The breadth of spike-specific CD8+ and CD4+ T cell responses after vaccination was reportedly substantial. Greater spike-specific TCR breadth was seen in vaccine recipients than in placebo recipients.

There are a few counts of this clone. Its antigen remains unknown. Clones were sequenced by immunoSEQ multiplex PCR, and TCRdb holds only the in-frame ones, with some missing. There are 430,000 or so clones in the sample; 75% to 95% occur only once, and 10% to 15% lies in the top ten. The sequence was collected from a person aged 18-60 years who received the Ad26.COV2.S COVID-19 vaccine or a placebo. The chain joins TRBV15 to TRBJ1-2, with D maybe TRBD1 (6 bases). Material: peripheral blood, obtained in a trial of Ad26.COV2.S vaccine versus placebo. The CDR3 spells CATSSNPTPQGLLGYTF. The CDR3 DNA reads TGTGCCACCAGCAGTAATCCTACACCTCAGGGGCTGCTTGGCTACACCTTC. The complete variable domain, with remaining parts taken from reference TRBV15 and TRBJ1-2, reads DAMVIQNPRYQVTQFGKPVTLSCSQTLNHNVMYWYQQKSSQAPKLLFHYYDKDFNNEADTPDNFQSRRPNTSFCFLDIRSPGLGDTAMYLCATSSNPTPQGLLGYTFGSGTRLTVV.